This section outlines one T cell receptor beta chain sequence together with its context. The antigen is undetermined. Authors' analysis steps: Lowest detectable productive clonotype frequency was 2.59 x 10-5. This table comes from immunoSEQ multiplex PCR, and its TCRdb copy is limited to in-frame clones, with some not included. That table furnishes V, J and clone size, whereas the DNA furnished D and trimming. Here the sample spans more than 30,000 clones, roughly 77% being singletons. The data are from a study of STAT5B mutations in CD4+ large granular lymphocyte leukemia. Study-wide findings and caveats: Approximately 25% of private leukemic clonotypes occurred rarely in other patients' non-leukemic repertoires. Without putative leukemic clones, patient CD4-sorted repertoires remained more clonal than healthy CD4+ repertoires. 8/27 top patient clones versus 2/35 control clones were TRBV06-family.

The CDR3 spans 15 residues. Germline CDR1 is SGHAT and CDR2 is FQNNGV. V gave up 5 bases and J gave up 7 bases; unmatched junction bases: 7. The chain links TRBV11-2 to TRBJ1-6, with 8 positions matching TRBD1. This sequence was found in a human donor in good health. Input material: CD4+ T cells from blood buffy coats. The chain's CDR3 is CASSPWTGPNSPLHF. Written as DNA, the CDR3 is TGTGCCAGCAGCCCTTGGACAGGGCCCAATTCACCCCTCCACTTT.